This T cell receptor beta chain was profiled in a study of cytomegalovirus exposure and HLA in healthy donors (dated by TCRdb to about 2017). General notes on the study: A later analysis indicated that the 90 to 150 validation repertoires were generated on the platform also employed for the approximately 700 repertoires of the first cohort. The study aimed to test whether signatures of past pathogen exposure could be identified by cataloging public T cell receptors. To predict cytomegalovirus infection status, the study brought together high-throughput TCR immunosequencing, statistical association of individual TCRs with disease status, and machine learning. In addition to the first cohort of several hundred subjects, a separate validation cohort of 120 different subjects was used.

The donors belonged to the validation cohort of over a hundred subjects, which was separate from the roughly 700-subject first cohort. On the study overall, not on this receptor specifically: The validation cohort had no HLA typing available for a later analysis, so co-occurrence within that cohort was assessed over all 120 repertoires. In vitro tests confirmed that three of the cytomegalovirus-associated TCR beta chains recognize cytomegalovirus antigens. The classifier was reported to diagnose cytomegalovirus status with high specificity and sensitivity in both the original cohort and the validation cohort. While some public TCRs were present in many individuals, most TCR sequences turned up only very rarely across donors. According to the authors, the approach could potentially be generalized to other disease states and immunological phenotypes. Subsequent analysis determined that TCRs grouped into clusters in the first cohort also showed a tendency toward co-occurrence across the 90 to 150 validation repertoires, and 85% to 95% of cluster scores exceeded 0. A total of fewer than 200 TCR beta chains were listed by the study as associated with cytomegalovirus.

Libraries were built with the immunoSEQ multiplex PCR assay. The original methods were these. A statistical classification framework was built to diagnose cytomegalovirus status from the catalog of TCR beta chain sequences. Imported from immuneACCESS, the table was reduced by TCRdb to in-frame sequences with V and J called. These copies leave out some clones; in studies compared against another copy, an unresolved V gene accounts for under half, and the cause of the remainder is not known. Clonal size and the V and J genes are those of that table, whereas D and trimming came from the DNA. For this sample the table gives under 80,000 clones, of which approximately 95% were detected only once. The ten largest account for around 2.1% of the sample. As regards this clone: Its specific antigen is unknown. Qualities for individual bases were not recorded, and no much larger clone is one base off.

Taken from the germline V gene, the CDR1 and CDR2 loops are SGHRS and YFSETQ. Its CDR3 holds 17 amino acids, cysteine through phenylalanine. Of all the DNA, just the CDR3 is kept, 51 bases in frame from base 1. Trimming accounts for 9 bases at V and 4 bases at J, while the number of junction bases matched to no gene is 19. This TCR was recovered from a young woman in good health and CMV-seronegative. Source material: PBMCs. The rearranged segments are TRBV5-1 and TRBJ2-5; 9 of the junction bases match TRBD2. The DNA sequence follows: TGCGCCACCTCGAGGGTAGCGGGGGACTTCCGAAGAGAGACCCAGTACTTC. This sequence encodes CATSRVAGDFRRETQYF.